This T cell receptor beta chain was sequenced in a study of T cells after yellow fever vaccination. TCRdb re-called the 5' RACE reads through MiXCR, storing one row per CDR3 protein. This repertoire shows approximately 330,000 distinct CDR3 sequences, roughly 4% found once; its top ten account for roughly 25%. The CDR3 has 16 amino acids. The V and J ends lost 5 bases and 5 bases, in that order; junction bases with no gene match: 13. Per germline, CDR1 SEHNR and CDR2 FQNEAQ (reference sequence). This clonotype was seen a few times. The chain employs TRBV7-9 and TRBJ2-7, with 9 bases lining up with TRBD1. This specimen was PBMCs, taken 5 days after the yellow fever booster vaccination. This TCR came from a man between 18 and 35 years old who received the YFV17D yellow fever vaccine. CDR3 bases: TGTGCCAGCAGCCTCCGCGGGGGACAGGGTAGTAACGAGCAGTACTTC. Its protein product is CASSLRGGQGSNEQYF.